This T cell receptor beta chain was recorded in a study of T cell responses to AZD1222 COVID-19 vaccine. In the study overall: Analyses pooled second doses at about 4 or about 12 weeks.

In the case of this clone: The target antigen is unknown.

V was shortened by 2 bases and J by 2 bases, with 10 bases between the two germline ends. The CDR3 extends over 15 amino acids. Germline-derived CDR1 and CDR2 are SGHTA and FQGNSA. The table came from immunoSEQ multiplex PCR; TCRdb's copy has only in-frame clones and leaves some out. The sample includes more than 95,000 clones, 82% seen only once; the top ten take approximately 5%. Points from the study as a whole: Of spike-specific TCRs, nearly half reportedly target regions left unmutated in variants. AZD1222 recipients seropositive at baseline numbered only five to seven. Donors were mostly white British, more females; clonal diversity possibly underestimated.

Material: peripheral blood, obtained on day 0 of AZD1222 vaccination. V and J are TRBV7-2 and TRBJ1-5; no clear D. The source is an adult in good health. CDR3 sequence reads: CASSLKVSGNQPQHF. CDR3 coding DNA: TGTGCCAGCAGCTTAAAAGTATCAGGCAATCAGCCCCAGCATTTT.